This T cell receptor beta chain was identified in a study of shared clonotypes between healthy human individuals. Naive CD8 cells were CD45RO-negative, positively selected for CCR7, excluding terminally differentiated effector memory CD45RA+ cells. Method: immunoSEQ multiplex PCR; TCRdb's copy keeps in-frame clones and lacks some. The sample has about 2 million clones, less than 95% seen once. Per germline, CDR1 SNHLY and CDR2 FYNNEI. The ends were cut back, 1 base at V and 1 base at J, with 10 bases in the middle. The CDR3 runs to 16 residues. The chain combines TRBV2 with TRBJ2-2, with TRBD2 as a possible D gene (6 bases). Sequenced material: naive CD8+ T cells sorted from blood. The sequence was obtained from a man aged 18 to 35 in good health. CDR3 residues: CASSEEVSGNTGELFF. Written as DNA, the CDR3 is TGTGCCAGCAGTGAAGAGGTTAGCGGGAACACCGGGGAGCTGTTTTTT.